This TCR beta chain derives from a study of blood T cell repertoires in COVID-19. Study at large: Samples of COVID-19 (acute and convalescent) were obtained from the United States, Italy and Spain. PBMCs, B-cell-depleted T cells, or T cells provided the cDNA or gDNA that made up the material.

This CDR3 contains 11 residues. Between the trimmed V and J ends, which lost 7 bases and 0 bases, there was a span of 3 bases. CDR1 is MDHEN and CDR2 is SYDVKM in the germline V gene. As originally analysed: From reference gene primer amplification, estimates of nucleated cell counts were derived. Assay: immunoSEQ multiplex PCR; the TCRdb copy retains only in-frame clones and omits some. V, J and clone size derive from that table, while D and trimming were established from the DNA sequence. The sample has about 99,000 clones; approximately 86% are singletons. The origin of this receptor is a human donor in a cohort sampled during active COVID-19. The sequencing sample was made of peripheral blood. The rearrangement joins TRBV28 to TRBJ1-2, with D hard to call. CDR3 region: CASTANYGYTF. For the CDR3, the DNA is TGTGCCAGCACGGCTAACTATGGCTACACCTTC.